Described below is a single TCR beta chain sequence and its context. Its antigen remains unidentified. The V gene's germline CDR1 is DFQATT and CDR2 SNEGSKA (reference sequence). V lost 5 bases, J lost 4 bases, and 14 bases lay in between. The CDR3 is 13 amino acids. The data are from a study of T-cell reconstitution after alpha-beta-depleted transplantation in children. Overall study results and limits: Some patients' high day-60 TCRbeta diversity was attributed to recipient cells surviving conditioning. Alpha-beta T cells present about two months after transplant were reported to originate from several hundred expanded graft clones.

Preparing the TCRbeta library involved the use of unique molecular identifiers. TCRdb itself ran the PCR reads through MiXCR, one entry per CDR3 protein. This table has about 27,000 distinct CDR3 sequences, over 15% appearing once. The sequence came from a male patient aged 2-10 years who had a stem cell transplant for acute lymphoblastic leukemia, so the T cells may come from the graft donor. V usage is TRBV20-1 and J usage is TRBJ2-5; D may correspond to TRBD1 or TRBD2 (5 bases each). The sequencing here drew on PBMCs, mostly from graft donor cells, taken 60 days after TCRalphabeta/CD19-depleted stem cell transplant. The CDR3 DNA reads TGCAGTGCTCTAACAGGACTCCTAGAGACCCAGTACTTC. Amino acid sequence: CSALTGLLETQYF.